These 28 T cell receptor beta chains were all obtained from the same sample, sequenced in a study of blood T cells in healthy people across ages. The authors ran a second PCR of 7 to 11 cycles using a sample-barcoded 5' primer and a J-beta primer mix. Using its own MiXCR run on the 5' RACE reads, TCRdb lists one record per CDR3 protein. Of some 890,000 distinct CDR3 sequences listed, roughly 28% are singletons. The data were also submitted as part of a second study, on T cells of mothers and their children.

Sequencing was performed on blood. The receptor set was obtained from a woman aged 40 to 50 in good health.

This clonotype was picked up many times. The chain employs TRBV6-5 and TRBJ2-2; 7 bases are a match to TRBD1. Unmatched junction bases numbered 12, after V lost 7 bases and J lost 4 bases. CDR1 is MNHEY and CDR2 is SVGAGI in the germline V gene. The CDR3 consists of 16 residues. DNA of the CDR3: TGTGCCAGCACCAGTTCGGTAGGGGGCCCCACCGGGGAGCTGTTTTTT. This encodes CASTSSVGGPTGELFF.

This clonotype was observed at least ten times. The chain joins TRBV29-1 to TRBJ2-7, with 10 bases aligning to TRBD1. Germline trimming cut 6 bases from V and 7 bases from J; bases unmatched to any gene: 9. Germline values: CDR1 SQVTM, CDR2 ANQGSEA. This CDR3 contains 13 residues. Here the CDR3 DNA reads TGCAGCGTGGGGGGACAGGGGAGGAGGGAGCAGTACTTC. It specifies CSVGGQGRREQYF.

CDR3 sequence (DNA): TGTGCCAGCAGCGAAGCCACCTCAGGGACCCAGTACTTC. Amino acid sequence: CASSEATSGTQYF. The rearrangement links TRBV4-2 to TRBJ2-7; D is ambiguous. The tail of the sequence fits TRBJ2-5 better, so the J call may be wrong. Germline V gene sequence: CDR1 LGHNA, CDR2 YNFKEQ. CDR3 size: 13 residues.

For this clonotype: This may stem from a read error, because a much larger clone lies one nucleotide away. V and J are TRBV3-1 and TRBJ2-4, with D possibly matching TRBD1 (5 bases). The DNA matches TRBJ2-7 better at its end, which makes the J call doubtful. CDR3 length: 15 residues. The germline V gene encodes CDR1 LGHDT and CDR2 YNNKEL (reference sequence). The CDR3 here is CASSRQPPSSYEQYF. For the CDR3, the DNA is TGTGCCAGCAGCCGACAGCCGCCTTCTTCCTACGAGCAGTACTTC.

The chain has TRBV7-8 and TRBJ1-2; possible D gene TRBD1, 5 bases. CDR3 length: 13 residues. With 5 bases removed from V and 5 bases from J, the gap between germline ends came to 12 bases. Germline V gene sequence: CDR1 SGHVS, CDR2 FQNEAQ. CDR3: CASSESGGYGYTF. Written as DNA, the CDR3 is TGTGCCAGCAGCGAGTCTGGGGGGTATGGCTACACCTTC. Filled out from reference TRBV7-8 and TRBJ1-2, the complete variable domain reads GAGVSQSPRYKVAKRGQDVALRCDPISGHVSLFWYQQALGQGPEFLTYFQNEAQLDKSGLPSDRFFAERPEGSVSTLKIQRTQQEDSAVYLCASSESGGYGYTFGSGTRLTVV.

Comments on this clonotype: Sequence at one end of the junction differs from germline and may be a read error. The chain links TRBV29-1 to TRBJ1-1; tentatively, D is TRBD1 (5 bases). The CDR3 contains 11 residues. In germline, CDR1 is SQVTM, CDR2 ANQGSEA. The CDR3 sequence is CGVVGEGRAFF. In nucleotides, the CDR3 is TGCGGCGTTGTCGGGGAGGGGCGAGCTTTCTTT.

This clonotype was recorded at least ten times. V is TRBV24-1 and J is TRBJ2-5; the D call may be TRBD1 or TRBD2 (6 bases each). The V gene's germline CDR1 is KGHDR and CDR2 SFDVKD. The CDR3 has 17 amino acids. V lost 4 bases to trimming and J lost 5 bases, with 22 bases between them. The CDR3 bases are TGTGCCACCAGTGAGCTAGCTTCGTCGGGGGCGGATGAGACCCAGTACTTC. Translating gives CATSELASSGADETQYF.

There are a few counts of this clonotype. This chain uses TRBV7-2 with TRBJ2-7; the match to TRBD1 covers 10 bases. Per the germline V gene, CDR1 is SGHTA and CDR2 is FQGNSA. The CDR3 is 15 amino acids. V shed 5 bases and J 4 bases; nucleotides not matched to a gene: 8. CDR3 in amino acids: CASSPQADRGYEQYF. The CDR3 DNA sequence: TGTGCCAGCAGCCCACAAGCGGACAGGGGGTACGAGCAGTACTTC.

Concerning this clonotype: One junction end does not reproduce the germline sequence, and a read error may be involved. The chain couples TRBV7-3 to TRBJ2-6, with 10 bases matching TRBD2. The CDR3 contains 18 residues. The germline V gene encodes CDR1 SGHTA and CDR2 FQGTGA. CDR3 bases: TGTACCAGCGGGGGGGGTAGCAGGTGGAGCTCTGGGGCCAACGCCCTGACTTTC. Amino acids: CTSGGGSRWSSGANALTF.

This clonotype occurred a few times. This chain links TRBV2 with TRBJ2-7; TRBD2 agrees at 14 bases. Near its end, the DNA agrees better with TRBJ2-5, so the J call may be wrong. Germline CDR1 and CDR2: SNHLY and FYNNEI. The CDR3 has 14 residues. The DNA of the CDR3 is TGTGCCAGCGGACTAGCGGGGGGAGAGGAGACCCAGTACTTC. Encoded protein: CASGLAGGEETQYF.

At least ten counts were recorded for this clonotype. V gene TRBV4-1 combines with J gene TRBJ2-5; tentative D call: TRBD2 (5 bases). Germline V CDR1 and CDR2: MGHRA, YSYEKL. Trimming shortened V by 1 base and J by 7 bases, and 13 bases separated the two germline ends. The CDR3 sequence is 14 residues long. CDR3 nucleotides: TGCGCCAGCAGCCAAGCCCCGATGGAGGTGACCCAGTACTTC. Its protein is CASSQAPMEVTQYF.

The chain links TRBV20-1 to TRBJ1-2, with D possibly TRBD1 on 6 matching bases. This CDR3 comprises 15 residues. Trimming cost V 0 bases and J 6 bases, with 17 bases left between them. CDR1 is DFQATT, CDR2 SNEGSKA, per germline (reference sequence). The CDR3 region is CSARDGTNRRDGYTF. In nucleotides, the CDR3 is TGCAGTGCTAGAGATGGGACAAATCGAAGGGATGGCTACACCTTC.

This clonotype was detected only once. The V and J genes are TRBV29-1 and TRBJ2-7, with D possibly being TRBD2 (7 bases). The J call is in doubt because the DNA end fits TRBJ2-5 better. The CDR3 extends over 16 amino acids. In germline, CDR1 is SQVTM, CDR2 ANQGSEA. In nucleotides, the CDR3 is TGCAGCGTTGAAGCCTGGGGGGGGCCGTATAGAGGGACCCAGTACTTC. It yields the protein CSVEAWGGPYRGTQYF.

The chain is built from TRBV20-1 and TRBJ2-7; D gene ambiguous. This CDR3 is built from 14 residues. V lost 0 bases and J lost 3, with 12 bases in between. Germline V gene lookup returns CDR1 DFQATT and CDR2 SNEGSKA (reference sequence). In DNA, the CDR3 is TGCAGTGCTAGAGATCTGACACTCCTCTACGAGCAGTACTTC. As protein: CSARDLTLLYEQYF.

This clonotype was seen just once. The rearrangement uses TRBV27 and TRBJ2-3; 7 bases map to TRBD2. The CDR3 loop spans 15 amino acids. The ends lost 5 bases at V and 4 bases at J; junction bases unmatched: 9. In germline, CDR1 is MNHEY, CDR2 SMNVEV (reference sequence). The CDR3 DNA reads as TGTGCCAGCAGTCCCGGGCTCCTAGCGGCAGATACGCAGTATTTT. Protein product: CASSPGLLAADTQYF.

The CDR3 DNA follows: TGTGCCAGCAGCCTGAGCGGGGCCGCCGGGAATGAGCAGTTCTTC. Protein product: CASSLSGAAGNEQFF. The rearrangement uses TRBV7-3 and TRBJ2-1; 7 positions agree with TRBD2. Germline-derived CDR1 and CDR2 are SGHTA and FQGTGA. Trimming removed 5 bases from V and 7 bases from J; junction bases left unmatched: 11. The CDR3 loop spans 15 amino acids.

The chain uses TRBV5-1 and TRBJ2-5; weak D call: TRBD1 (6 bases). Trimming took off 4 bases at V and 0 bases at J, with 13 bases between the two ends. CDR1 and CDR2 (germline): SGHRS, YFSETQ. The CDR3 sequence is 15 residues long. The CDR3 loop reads CASSRTAGNQETQYF. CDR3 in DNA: TGCGCCAGCAGCCGGACAGCTGGGAACCAAGAGACCCAGTACTTC.

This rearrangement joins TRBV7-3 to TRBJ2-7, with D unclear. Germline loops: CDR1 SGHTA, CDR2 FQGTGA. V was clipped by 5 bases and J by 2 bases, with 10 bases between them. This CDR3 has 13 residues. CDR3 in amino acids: CASSLHDPYEQYF. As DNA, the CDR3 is TGTGCCAGCAGCCTACATGATCCCTACGAGCAGTACTTC.

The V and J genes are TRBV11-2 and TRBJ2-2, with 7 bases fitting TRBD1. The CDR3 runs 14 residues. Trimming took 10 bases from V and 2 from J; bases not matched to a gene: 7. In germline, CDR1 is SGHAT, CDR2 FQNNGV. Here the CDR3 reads CATLGTANTGELFF. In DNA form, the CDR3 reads TGTGCCACCCTCGGGACAGCAAACACCGGGGAGCTGTTTTTT.

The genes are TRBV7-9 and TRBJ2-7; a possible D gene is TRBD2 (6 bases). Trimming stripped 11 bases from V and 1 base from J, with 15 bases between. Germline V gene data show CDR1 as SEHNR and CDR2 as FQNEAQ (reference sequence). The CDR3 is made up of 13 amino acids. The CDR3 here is CAAGLALSYEQYF. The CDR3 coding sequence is TGTGCCGCGGGCCTAGCGTTGTCCTACGAGCAGTACTTC.

The CDR3 sequence is CASSLVQRAGELFF. The CDR3 DNA reads as TGCGCCAGCAGCTTGGTTCAGAGGGCCGGGGAGCTGTTTTTT. The rearrangement joins TRBV5-1 to TRBJ2-2, with a tentative D call TRBD2 (5 bases). The CDR3 covers 14 residues. From germline, CDR1 is SGHRS and CDR2 YFSETQ. Deletions cut 0 bases from V and 6 bases from J, with 9 bases between.

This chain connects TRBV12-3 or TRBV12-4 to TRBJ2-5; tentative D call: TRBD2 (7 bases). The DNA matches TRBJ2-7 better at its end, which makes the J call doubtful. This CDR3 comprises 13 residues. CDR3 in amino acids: CASSPRGPCEQYF. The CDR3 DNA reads TGTGCCAGCAGCCCGCGGGGGCCCTGCGAGCAGTACTTC.

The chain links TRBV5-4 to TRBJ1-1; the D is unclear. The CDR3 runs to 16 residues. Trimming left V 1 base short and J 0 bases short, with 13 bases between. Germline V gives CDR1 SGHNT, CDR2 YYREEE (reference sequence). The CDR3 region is CASSLYGDGLNTEAFF. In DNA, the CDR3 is TGTGCCAGCAGCTTGTATGGGGATGGGCTGAACACTGAAGCTTTCTTT.

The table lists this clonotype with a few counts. CDR3: CASSFRGLSYEQYF. Written as DNA, the CDR3 is TGTGCCAGCAGTTTTAGGGGACTCTCCTACGAGCAGTACTTC. The rearrangement joins TRBV28 to TRBJ2-7, with D perhaps matching TRBD2 (6 bases). V shed 3 bases and J shed 0 bases, with 9 bases lying between them. In germline, CDR1 is MDHEN, CDR2 SYDVKM. The CDR3 extends over 14 amino acids.

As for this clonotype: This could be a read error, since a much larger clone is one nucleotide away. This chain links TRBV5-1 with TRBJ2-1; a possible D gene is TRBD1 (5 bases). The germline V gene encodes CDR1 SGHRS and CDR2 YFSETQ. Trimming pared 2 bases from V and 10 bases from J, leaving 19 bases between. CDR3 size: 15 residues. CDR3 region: CASSLLGRISYEQFF. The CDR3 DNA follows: TGCGCCAGCAGCTTACTGGGGCGAATTTCCTACGAGCAGTTCTTC. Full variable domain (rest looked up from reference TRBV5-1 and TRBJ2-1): KAGVTQTPRYLIKTRGQQVTLSCSPISGHRSVSWYQQTPGQGLQFLFEYFSETQRNKGNFPGRFSGRQFSNSRSEMNVSTLELGDSALYLCASSLLGRISYEQFFGPGTRLTVL.

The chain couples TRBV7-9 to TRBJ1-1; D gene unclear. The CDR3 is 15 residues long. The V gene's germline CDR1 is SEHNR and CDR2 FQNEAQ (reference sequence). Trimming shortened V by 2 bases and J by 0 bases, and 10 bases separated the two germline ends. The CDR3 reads CASSLSYGMNTEAFF. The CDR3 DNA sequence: TGTGCCAGCAGCTTATCGTACGGAATGAACACTGAAGCTTTCTTT.

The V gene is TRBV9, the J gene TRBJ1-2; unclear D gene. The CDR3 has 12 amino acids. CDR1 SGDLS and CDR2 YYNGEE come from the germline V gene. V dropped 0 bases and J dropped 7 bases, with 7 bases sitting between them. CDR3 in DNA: TGTGCCAGCAGCGTAGTGGCGGCTGGCTACACCTTC. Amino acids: CASSVVAAGYTF.

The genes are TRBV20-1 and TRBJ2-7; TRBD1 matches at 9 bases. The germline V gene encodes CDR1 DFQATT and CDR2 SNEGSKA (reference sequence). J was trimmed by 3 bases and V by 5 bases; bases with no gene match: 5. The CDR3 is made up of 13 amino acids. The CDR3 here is CSADRGDCYEQYF. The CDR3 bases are TGCAGTGCTGACAGGGGGGATTGCTACGAGCAGTACTTC.